The clone carrying this TCR beta chain occurred a few times. Arm-PCR with iRepertoire HTBI primers amplified the CDR3 regions for these TCR beta libraries. One entry per CDR3 protein results from TCRdb running MiXCR on the multiplex PCR reads. The data hold roughly 500,000 distinct CDR3 sequences, with 13% observed a single time. The germline V and J ends were trimmed by 2 bases and 5 bases, with 9 bases remaining between them. This CDR3 is built from 12 residues. Germline CDR1 is DFQATT and CDR2 is SNEGSKA (reference sequence). The time point denotes: newly diagnosed GD, antithyroid drugs for less than 3 months. RNA from PBMCs was the source of the TCR library. This specimen comes from a study of regulatory T cells in long-lasting Graves disease. In addition, the sample was reused for a study of T cells in Graves' hyperthyroidism and ophthalmopathy. This second study says: The HTBI primer set drove a first-round RT-PCR of the TCR CDR3.

Here the sequenced sample was peripheral blood mononuclear cells (PBMCs), taken at new diagnosis, from a patient treated with antithyroid drugs. This chain connects TRBV20-1 to TRBJ2-5; D is undetermined. The receptor's source is a man aged 25 to 40 with Graves disease. The DNA for the CDR3 is TGCAGTGCTAGATTTACTACCGAGACCCAGTACTTC. It encodes CSARFTTETQYF.